The present T cell receptor beta chain was sequenced within a study of blood T cell repertoires in COVID-19 (dated by TCRdb to 2020 to 2021). About the full investigation: The collaborator samples originated in the United States, Italy and Spain and spanned the acute and convalescent phases of COVID-19. The repertoires were released in a freely available public database intended as a resource for research on the immune response to SARS-CoV-2. Subjects who had been exposed to COVID-19, were actively infected with it, or had recovered from it provided the deeply sampled blood TCRbeta repertoires that made up the dataset. The prospective study material was composed of cDNA or gDNA derived from T cells, B-cell-depleted T cells, or PBMCs. The sample metadata nearly always contained a de-identified subject ID, COVID-19 status, age in years and sex. The samples were drawn from two sources: the first 160 participants of the ongoing ImmuneRACE study, and 1,254 subjects contributed by 6 global collaborators. Where HLA class I and class II types were available, the types were taken from metadata supplied by the sample provider, not from assay-based typing.

Relative to germline, V is 4 bases shorter and J is 0 bases shorter, with 10 bases between their ends. Spanning cysteine to phenylalanine, the CDR3 consists of 15 amino acids. Just the 45-base CDR3 DNA is kept, in frame starting at base 1. Per the germline V gene (reference sequence), LGHDT is the CDR1 and YNNKEL is the CDR2. One collaborating source in Seattle enrolled patients during active infection and followed them longitudinally through the course of disease. Whole blood was collected in K2EDTA tubes by collaborating institutions according to the institutions' own protocols. Collaborator samples were shipped for TCRbeta analysis as frozen whole blood, isolated PBMCs, or DNA extracted from either sample type. TCRbeta CDR3 regions were amplified from genomic DNA by means of the immunoSEQ Assay, a bias-controlled multiplex PCR. In the source study's methods: The number of nucleated cells in each sample was estimated by amplification of reference gene primers within the assay. To quantify the absolute abundance of each unique TCRbeta CDR3 rearrangement, sequence reads were collapsed and filtered. Productive Simpson clonality was computed per sample as the square root of Simpson's diversity index over productive rearrangements. TCRdb retrieved this table from immuneACCESS and kept in-frame rearrangements only. Not all clones are present; in checked studies, unresolved V genes account for under half, and no reason is known for the remainder. The V and J calls and clone size were taken over from that table, and D and trimming were inferred from the DNA. This sample has some 230,000 clones in its table, and around four fifths of those were observed once. The ten largest make up 8% to 9% of the sample.

Worth noting for this clone: No cognate antigen has been identified for it. No much larger clone is present one base from it, and per-base qualities are unavailable.

Overall study outcomes, separate from this receptor: The amount of clinical and demographic metadata varied by source and participant and was provided uncurated.

The sample was peripheral blood. The TCR comes from a woman aged 80 or over with COVID-19, enrolled during active disease. This chain is built from TRBV3-1 (or the pseudogene TRBV3-2) and TRBJ2-4; the D gene is perhaps TRBD2, from 5 matching bases. The CDR3 here reads CASSPTSLAKNIQYF. Here is the DNA: TGTGCCAGCAGCCCCACTAGTCTAGCCAAAAACATTCAGTACTTC.